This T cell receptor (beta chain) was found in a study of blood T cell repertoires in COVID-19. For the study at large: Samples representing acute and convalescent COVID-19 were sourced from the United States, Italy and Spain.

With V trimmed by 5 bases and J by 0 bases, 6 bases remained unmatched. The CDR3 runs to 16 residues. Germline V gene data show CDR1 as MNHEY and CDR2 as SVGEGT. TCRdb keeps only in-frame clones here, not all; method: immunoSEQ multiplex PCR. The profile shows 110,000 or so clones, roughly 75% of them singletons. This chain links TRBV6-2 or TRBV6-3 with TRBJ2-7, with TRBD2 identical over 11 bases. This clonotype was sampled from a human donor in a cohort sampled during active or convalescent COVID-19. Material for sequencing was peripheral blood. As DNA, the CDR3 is TGTGCCAGCAGTCGCCTCGGACTAGCGGGCTCCTACGAGCAGTACTTC. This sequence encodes CASSRLGLAGSYEQYF.